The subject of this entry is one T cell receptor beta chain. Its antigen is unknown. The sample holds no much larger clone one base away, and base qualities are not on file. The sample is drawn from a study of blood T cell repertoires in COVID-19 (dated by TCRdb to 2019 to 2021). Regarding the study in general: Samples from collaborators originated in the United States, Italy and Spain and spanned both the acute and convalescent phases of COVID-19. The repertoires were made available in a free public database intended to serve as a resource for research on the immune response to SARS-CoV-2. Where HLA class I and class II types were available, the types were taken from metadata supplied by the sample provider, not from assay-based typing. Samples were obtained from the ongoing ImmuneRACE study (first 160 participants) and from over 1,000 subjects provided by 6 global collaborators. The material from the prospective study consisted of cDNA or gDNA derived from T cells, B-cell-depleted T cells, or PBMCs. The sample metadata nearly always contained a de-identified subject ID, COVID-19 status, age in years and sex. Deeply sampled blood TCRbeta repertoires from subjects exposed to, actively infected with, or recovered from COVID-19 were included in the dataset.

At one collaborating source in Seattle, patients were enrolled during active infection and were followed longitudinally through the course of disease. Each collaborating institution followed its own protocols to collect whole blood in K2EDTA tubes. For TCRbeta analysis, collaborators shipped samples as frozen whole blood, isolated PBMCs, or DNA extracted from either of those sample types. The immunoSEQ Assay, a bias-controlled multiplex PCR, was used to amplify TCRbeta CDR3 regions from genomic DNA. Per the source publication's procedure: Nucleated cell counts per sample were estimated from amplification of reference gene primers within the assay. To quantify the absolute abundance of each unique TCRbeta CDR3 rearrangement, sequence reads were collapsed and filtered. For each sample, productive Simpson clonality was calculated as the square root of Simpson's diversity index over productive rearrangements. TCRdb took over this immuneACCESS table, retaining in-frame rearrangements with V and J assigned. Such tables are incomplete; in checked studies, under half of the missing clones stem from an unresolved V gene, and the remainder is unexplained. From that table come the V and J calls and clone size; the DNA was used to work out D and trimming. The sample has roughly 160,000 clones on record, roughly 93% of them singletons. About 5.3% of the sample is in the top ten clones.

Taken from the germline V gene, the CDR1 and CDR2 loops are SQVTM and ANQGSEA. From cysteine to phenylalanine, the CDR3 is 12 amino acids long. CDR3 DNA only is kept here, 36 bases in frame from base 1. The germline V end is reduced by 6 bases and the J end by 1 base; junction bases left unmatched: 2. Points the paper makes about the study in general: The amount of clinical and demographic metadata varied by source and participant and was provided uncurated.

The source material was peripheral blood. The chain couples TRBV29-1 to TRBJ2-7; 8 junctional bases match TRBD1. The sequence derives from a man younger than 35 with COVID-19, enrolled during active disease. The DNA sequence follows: TGCAGCGTGGGGACAGGTTCCTACGAGCAGTACTTC. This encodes CSVGTGSYEQYF.